These 31 T cell receptor beta chains share one sample of origin, sequenced in a study of cytomegalovirus exposure and HLA in healthy donors. PCR involved 60 Vbeta and 13 Jbeta primers. Here immunoSEQ multiplex PCR was the method, and the copy in TCRdb shows in-frame clones only, minus some. The sample contains about 120,000 clones, about 80% of which appear only once. Sequenced: PBMCs. The source of these receptors is a woman in her forties in good health and CMV-seropositive.

V is TRBV7-6 and J is TRBJ1-6; D may be TRBD1 (6 bases). The CDR3 runs 17 residues. Per the germline V gene, CDR1 is SGHVS and CDR2 is FNYEAQ. Trimming removed 2 bases at V and 7 bases at J, with 18 bases between. CDR3: CASSLIPIGGGNSPLHF. The CDR3 DNA sequence: TGTGCCAGCAGCTTAATCCCGATTGGGGGGGGCAATTCACCCCTCCACTTT. The whole variable domain, filled in from reference TRBV7-6 and TRBJ1-6, reads GAGVSQSPRYKVTKRGQDVALRCDPISGHVSLYWYRQALGQGPEFLTYFNYEAQQDKSGLPNDRFSAERPEGSISTLTIQRTEQRDSAMYRCASSLIPIGGGNSPLHFGNGTRLTVT.

The chain employs TRBV28 and TRBJ1-5, with 7 nucleotides matching TRBD1. Germline-derived CDR1 and CDR2 are MDHEN and SYDVKM. The CDR3 loop spans 12 amino acids. Trimming at V came to 10 bases and at J to 5 bases, leaving 5 bases not matched to a gene. The CDR3 region is CATTGVYQPQHF. In DNA form, the CDR3 reads TGTGCCACCACAGGGGTTTATCAGCCCCAGCATTTT.

The J gene is TRBJ1-5, the V gene TRBV27; D might be TRBD1 (5 bases). The germline CDR1 and CDR2 sequences are MNHEY and SMNVEV (reference sequence). The V end lost 6 bases, the J end lost 5 bases, and 17 bases lay between the germline ends. The CDR3 consists of 15 residues. The CDR3 reads CASSTRQGPHQPQHF. CDR3 bases: TGTGCCAGCAGCACCCGTCAGGGTCCTCATCAGCCCCAGCATTTT.

This rearrangement joins TRBV10-1 to TRBJ2-3; TRBD2 agrees at 8 bases. Germline-derived CDR1 and CDR2 are WNHNN and SYGVQD (reference sequence). V was pared by 3 bases and J by 4 bases, with 6 bases of the junction left unmatched. The length of the CDR3 is 15 residues. CDR3 loop: CASSDQRELADTQYF. DNA of the CDR3: TGCGCCAGCAGTGACCAGCGGGAGTTGGCAGATACGCAGTATTTT.

The V gene is TRBV11-3, the J gene TRBJ2-2, with D perhaps TRBD2 (5 bases). V was clipped by 1 base and J by 0 bases, with 15 bases between them. This CDR3 is 18 amino acids long. Per the germline V gene, CDR1 is SGHNT and CDR2 is YENEEA. The CDR3 coding sequence is TGTGCCAGCAGCTTAGGCCGGGTGGGAGAACCGAACACCGGGGAGCTGTTTTTT. It yields the protein CASSLGRVGEPNTGELFF.

This chain joins TRBV19 and TRBJ2-3, with 9 bases lining up with TRBD2. The CDR3 contains 16 residues. The V gene's germline CDR1 is LNHDA and CDR2 SQIVND (reference sequence). Trimming cost V 5 bases and J 1 base; bases outside gene matches: 7. CDR3 sequence reads: CASSPETSGGTDTQYF. CDR3 DNA: TGTGCCAGTAGTCCAGAGACTAGCGGCGGCACAGATACGCAGTATTTT.

J is TRBJ2-7 and V is TRBV2; D is possibly TRBD2 (6 bases). Germline loops: CDR1 SNHLY, CDR2 FYNNEI. V lost 5 bases, J lost 2 bases, and 13 bases lay in between. This CDR3 spans 14 amino acids. CDR3 sequence reads: CASSPWAGTYEQYF. CDR3 DNA sequence: TGTGCCAGCAGTCCTTGGGCGGGGACCTACGAGCAGTACTTC.

This sequence joins TRBV29-1 and TRBJ1-5; possibly TRBD1 for D (6 bases). Germline loops: CDR1 SQVTM, CDR2 ANQGSEA. The CDR3 runs to 15 residues. The CDR3 coding sequence is TGCCCCGGGCAGGGGATAGTTTGGAGCAATCAGCCCCAGCATTTT. Its protein is CPGQGIVWSNQPQHF.

Here the CDR3 reads CASSLWGGEMGTDTQYF. In DNA form, the CDR3 reads TGTGCCAGCAGTTTATGGGGGGGGGAAATGGGCACAGATACGCAGTATTTT. V and J are TRBV28 and TRBJ2-3; TRBD2 agrees at 7 bases. CDR1 MDHEN and CDR2 SYDVKM come from the germline V gene. This CDR3 has 17 residues. V lost 0 bases to trimming and J lost 1 base; unmatched junction nucleotides: 7.

This chain links TRBV5-1 with TRBJ2-1; tentatively, D is TRBD2 (6 bases). With 5 bases removed from V and 7 bases from J, the gap between germline ends came to 19 bases. The CDR3 runs 15 residues. Germline V CDR1 and CDR2: SGHRS, YFSETQ. The CDR3, as DNA: TGCGCCAGCAGACCCTGGGGCAGGGAGGTTAATGAGCAGTTCTTC. Encoded protein: CASRPWGREVNEQFF.

The chain employs TRBV5-1 and TRBJ2-1; the match to TRBD2 covers 15 bases. This CDR3 is built from 17 residues. V gave up 6 bases and J gave up 7 bases; unmatched junction bases: 11. The V gene's germline CDR1 is SGHRS and CDR2 YFSETQ. CDR3 residues: CASTELGLAGGGNEQFF. For the CDR3, the DNA is TGCGCCAGCACAGAACTGGGACTAGCGGGAGGAGGGAATGAGCAGTTCTTC. Looking up the rest from reference TRBV5-1 and TRBJ2-1 gives the full variable domain: KAGVTQTPRYLIKTRGQQVTLSCSPISGHRSVSWYQQTPGQGLQFLFEYFSETQRNKGNFPGRFSGRQFSNSRSEMNVSTLELGDSALYLCASTELGLAGGGNEQFFGPGTRLTVL.

The chain joins TRBV7-2 to TRBJ2-3; D possibly corresponds to TRBD2 (6 bases). CDR3 size: 15 residues. V lost 0 bases and J lost 6, with 13 bases in between. Germline CDR1 SGHTA, CDR2 FQGNSA. This CDR3 is CASSLAAGITDTQYF. The CDR3 region has the DNA TGTGCCAGCAGCTTAGCTGCGGGAATCACTGATACGCAGTATTTT.

The J gene is TRBJ2-7, the V gene TRBV7-2, with D perhaps matching TRBD2 (6 bases). Germline V gene sequence: CDR1 SGHTA, CDR2 FQGNSA. The CDR3 is 15 residues long. V lost 1 base, J lost 4 bases, and 14 bases lay in between. Written as DNA, the CDR3 is TGTGCCAGCAGCTTAGACCCGGGACTTCTTTACGAGCAGTACTTC. Amino acid sequence: CASSLDPGLLYEQYF.

The genes are TRBV5-4 and TRBJ2-6; no reliable D call. V gave up 0 bases and J gave up 0 bases, with 7 bases separating them. The CDR3 loop spans 16 amino acids. The germline gives CDR1 SGHNT, CDR2 YYREEE (reference sequence). DNA of the CDR3: TGTGCCAGCAGCTTGGACTCAAACTCTGGGGCCAACGTCCTGACTTTC. It is translated as CASSLDSNSGANVLTF.

Only a few counts were recorded for this clone. The chain combines TRBV6-5 with TRBJ2-7; 7 bases align to TRBD1. This CDR3 is built from 13 residues. J lost 6 bases, V lost 6 bases, and 8 bases had no gene match. Germline assignment: CDR1 MNHEY and CDR2 SVGAGI. The CDR3 region has the DNA TGTGCCAGCAGCTCCTCCGGGACAGCCGAGCAGTACTTC. Its protein is CASSSSGTAEQYF.

This clone was seen a few times. The CDR3 sequence: CASSLAASRFPGTGYSNQPQHF. The CDR3, as DNA: TGTGCCAGCAGCTTAGCCGCCTCGCGGTTCCCCGGGACAGGGTATAGCAATCAGCCCCAGCATTTT. The chain combines TRBV7-8 with TRBJ1-5; TRBD1 aligns across 9 bases. V shed 0 bases, J shed 0 bases, and the junction held 18 bases outside the gene matches. The CDR3 covers 22 residues. Germline CDR1 reads SGHVS; CDR2 reads FQNEAQ.

The rearrangement links TRBV28 to TRBJ1-1, with 7 bases identical to TRBD1. The germline CDR1 and CDR2 sequences are MDHEN and SYDVKM. V lost 6 bases to trimming and J lost 5 bases; unmatched junction nucleotides: 6. The CDR3 is made up of 13 amino acids. CDR3 nucleotide sequence: TGTGCCAGCAGGGAGACAGGGAGGACTGAAGCTTTCTTT. It codes for CASRETGRTEAFF.

This clone showed up just a few times. The chain has TRBV11-3 and TRBJ2-7; the match to TRBD2 covers 10 bases. Per the germline V gene, CDR1 is SGHNT and CDR2 is YENEEA. CDR3 length: 15 residues. V trimming: 3 bases; J trimming: 6 bases; junction bases outside the gene matches: 8. The chain's CDR3 is CASSFTGTSEREQYF. The CDR3 DNA reads as TGTGCCAGCAGCTTTACCGGGACTAGCGAACGCGAGCAGTACTTC.

This clone has a handful of counts. The chain is built from TRBV13 and TRBJ1-1; TRBD1 agrees at 8 bases. The CDR3 loop spans 14 amino acids. Germline-derived CDR1 and CDR2 are PRHDT and FYEKMQ (reference sequence). The V segment lost 6 bases and the J segment 3 bases; nucleotides outside the gene matches: 6. CDR3 loop: CASRATGGDTEAFF. In DNA form, the CDR3 reads TGTGCCAGCAGAGCTACAGGGGGGGACACTGAAGCTTTCTTT.

The V call is TRBV29-1, the J call TRBJ1-2; D unresolved. Trimming stripped 5 bases from V and 6 bases from J, with 16 bases between. The CDR3 spans 13 residues. The V gene's germline CDR1 is SQVTM and CDR2 ANQGSEA. The CDR3: CSVTRGDLDGYTF. The CDR3 nucleotides read TGCAGCGTTACCCGGGGAGACCTTGATGGCTACACCTTC.

The chain couples TRBV15 to TRBJ1-2; tentatively, D is TRBD1 (6 bases). CDR1 LNHNV and CDR2 YYDKDF come from the germline V gene (reference sequence). This CDR3 spans 15 amino acids. Trimming removed 0 bases from V and 2 bases from J, with 10 bases in between. CDR3 in DNA: TGTGCCACCAGCAGAGACCAGGGGATGAACTATGGCTACACCTTC. Protein: CATSRDQGMNYGYTF.

The rearrangement uses TRBV7-2 and TRBJ2-1, with TRBD2 matching 9 bases. CDR1 and CDR2 from the germline V gene are SGHTA and FQGNSA. The V gene end was trimmed by 4 bases and the J gene end by 13 bases; junction bases not matched to a gene: 8. The CDR3 totals 13 residues. CDR3 DNA sequence: TGTGCCAGCAGCTCAACCGGGACTAGCACCCAGTTCTTC. This translates into CASSSTGTSTQFF.

The chain uses TRBV27 and TRBJ1-1; no definite D call. Germline CDR1 and CDR2: MNHEY and SMNVEV (reference sequence). The CDR3 is 13 residues long. Trimming removed 8 bases from V and 3 bases from J, with 13 bases in between. The CDR3 coding sequence is TGTGCCAGCTCCTTTCGGGTGGACACTGAAGCTTTCTTT. Its translation is CASSFRVDTEAFF.

This clone was picked up a small number of times. The chain couples TRBV2 to TRBJ1-3, with TRBD1 matching 7 bases. The ends lost 3 bases at V and 0 bases at J; junction bases unmatched: 5. CDR3 length: 16 amino acids. Germline values: CDR1 SNHLY, CDR2 FYNNEI. Here the CDR3 reads CASSDPGGSSGNTIYF. The CDR3 coding sequence is TGTGCCAGCAGTGACCCAGGGGGATCCTCTGGAAACACCATATATTTT.

The chain carries TRBV6-1 and TRBJ1-3; D gene ambiguous. Germline CDR1 reads MNHNS; CDR2 reads SASEGT. Trimming removed 2 bases at V and 1 base at J, with 12 bases between. The CDR3 length is 16 residues. In DNA form, the CDR3 reads TGTGCCAGCAGTGAATTGGAGGGTTCGTCTGGAAACACCATATATTTT. It yields the protein CASSELEGSSGNTIYF.

The chain uses TRBV2 and TRBJ2-5; no clear D gene. Trimming removed 6 bases at V and 5 bases at J, with 10 bases between. The CDR3 sequence is 12 residues long. Germline V gene lookup returns CDR1 SNHLY and CDR2 FYNNEI. The CDR3 region is CASSREAETQYF. CDR3 sequence (DNA): TGTGCCAGCAGCCGAGAGGCGGAGACCCAGTACTTC.

The V call is TRBV6-5, the J call TRBJ1-3; no reliable D call. The CDR3 runs 16 residues. Between the trimmed V and J ends, which lost 0 bases and 0 bases, there was a span of 9 bases. Germline CDR1 reads MNHEY; CDR2 reads SVGAGI. In nucleotides, the CDR3 is TGTGCCAGCAGTTACTCGCTGCGGGCCTCTGGAAACACCATATATTTT. This codes for CASSYSLRASGNTIYF.

The CDR3 DNA reads TGTGCCAGCTCACGAGGACTAGCGGGGTTTGACGAGCAGTACTTC. It codes for CASSRGLAGFDEQYF. The J gene is TRBJ2-7, the V gene TRBV18; TRBD2 matches at 12 bases. The CDR3 has 15 residues. J gave up 5 bases and V 4 bases, and 6 bases lay outside the gene matches. Germline assignment: CDR1 KGHSH and CDR2 LQKENI.

In the case of this clone: An end of the junction differs from the germline gene, which may be a read error. The rearrangement uses TRBV19 and TRBJ2-7; tentative D call: TRBD2 (5 bases). CDR3 length: 13 amino acids. CDR1 and CDR2 (germline): LNHDA, SQIVND (reference sequence). This CDR3 is CASGIAYSYEQYF. CDR3 nucleotides: TGTGCCAGTGGTATAGCGTACTCCTACGAGCAGTACTTC.

This sequence joins TRBV7-3 and TRBJ2-3; tentatively, D is TRBD2 (6 bases). This CDR3 is 14 amino acids long. The ends were cut back, 5 bases at V and 0 bases at J, with 9 bases in the middle. The germline V gene has CDR1 SGHTA and CDR2 FQGTGA. CDR3 coding DNA: TGTGCCAGCAGCCAGGAGGGTAGCACAGATACGCAGTATTTT. This gives the protein CASSQEGSTDTQYF.

Concerning this clone: No conserved phenylalanine or tryptophan ends this CDR3, so it is likely a read error. The chain couples TRBV10-3 to TRBJ1-2; TRBD1 might be the D (5 bases). Germline V gene lookup returns CDR1 ENHRY and CDR2 SYGVKD. Trimming pared 5 bases from V and 2 bases from J, leaving 12 bases between. This CDR3 has 14 residues. In nucleotides, the CDR3 is TGTGCCATCAGTCAGTGGGGCACCAACTATGGCTACACCCTC. Translation gives CAISQWGTNYGYTL.